What follows are 26 T cell receptor beta chains derived from one specimen sequenced in a study of beta chain features in type 1 diabetes. Expressed TCRB transcripts got sequenced, as all isolated RNA was reverse transcribed. The repertoire was sequenced with immunoSEQ multiplex PCR; TCRdb's copy has only in-frame clones and lacks some. Among a few hundred thousand clones listed, approximately 30% were seen once. The specimen was naive CD4+ T cells from blood. Receptors were obtained from a man aged 18 to 30 in good health.

DNA of the CDR3: TGTGCCAGCAGTGTGGGGACATTCCCCTACGAGCAGTACTTC. As protein: CASSVGTFPYEQYF. This chain links TRBV2 with TRBJ2-7, with D possibly TRBD1 on 6 matching bases. Germline-derived CDR1 and CDR2 are SNHLY and FYNNEI. V shed 4 bases and J shed 2 bases, with 12 bases lying between them. The CDR3 extends over 14 amino acids.

This clone showed up just a few times. The rearrangement links TRBV7-9 to TRBJ2-1, with 7 bases matching TRBD1. CDR1 and CDR2 (germline): SEHNR, FQNEAQ (reference sequence). V was clipped by 5 bases and J by 8 bases; unmatched bases: 12. There are 15 residues in the CDR3. DNA for the CDR3: TGTGCCAGCAGCCGTCTGGACAGGCGTTTCCATGAGCAGTTCTTC. Amino acids: CASSRLDRRFHEQFF.

As concerns this clone: The sample holds other DNA sequences that translate to the same CDR3. The V call is TRBV5-1, the J call TRBJ2-7; D remains ambiguous. V lost 2 bases, J lost 3 bases, and 9 bases lay in between. Germline V gives CDR1 SGHRS, CDR2 YFSETQ. CDR3 length equals 13 residues. The CDR3 DNA reads as TGCGCCAGCAGCTTAGTAGGGAACTACGAGCAGTACTTC. Translated: CASSLVGNYEQYF.

The V gene is TRBV9, the J gene TRBJ1-5, with D hard to call. The CDR3 sequence is 15 residues long. The V and J ends lost 2 bases and 2 bases respectively, with 11 bases between them. CDR1 is SGDLS, CDR2 YYNGEE, per germline. The CDR3: CASSVEEGGNQPQHF. CDR3 DNA: TGTGCCAGCAGCGTGGAGGAGGGCGGCAATCAGCCCCAGCATTTT.

The chain joins TRBV30 to TRBJ2-3; 11 bases align to TRBD1. Germline V gene sequence: CDR1 GTSNPN, CDR2 SVGIG (reference sequence). The J segment lost 7 bases and the V segment lost 2 bases, leaving 8 bases of the junction unmatched. The CDR3 is 15 residues long. In nucleotides, the CDR3 is TGTGCCTGGAGTAACGGACAGGGGGCTTTTCATACGCAGTATTTT. Encoded protein: CAWSNGQGAFHTQYF.

The chain links TRBV7-2 to TRBJ2-3; possibly TRBD1 for D (6 bases). The CDR3 is 14 amino acids. Germline-derived CDR1 and CDR2 are SGHTA and FQGNSA. V dropped 5 bases and J dropped 1 base, with 10 bases sitting between them. The CDR3 nucleotides read TGTGCCAGCAGCACAAGACAGGGCACAGATACGCAGTATTTT. Its protein product is CASSTRQGTDTQYF.

The J gene is TRBJ2-7, the V gene TRBV28, with 8 bases identical to TRBD2. The CDR3 length is 13 residues. Germline V gene sequence: CDR1 MDHEN, CDR2 SYDVKM. After removal of 6 bases from V and 5 bases from J, the junction contained 6 bases not matched to a gene. CDR3 amino acids: CASRLSGSHEQYF. CDR3 sequence (DNA): TGTGCCAGCAGGCTGAGCGGGAGTCACGAGCAGTACTTC. The complete variable domain, with remaining parts taken from reference TRBV28 and TRBJ2-7, reads DVKVTQSSRYLVKRTGEKVFLECVQDMDHENMFWYRQDPGLGLRLIYFSYDVKMKEKGDIPEGYSVSREKKERFSLILESASTNQTSMYLCASRLSGSHEQYFGPGTRLTVT.

The chain combines TRBV5-1 with TRBJ2-2, with TRBD1 matching 10 bases. The germline CDR1 and CDR2 sequences are SGHRS and YFSETQ. The CDR3 spans 17 residues. J gave up 2 bases and V 1 base, and 5 bases lay outside the gene matches. CDR3 residues: CASSLWDRGFNTGELFF. The CDR3 nucleotides read TGCGCCAGCAGCTTGTGGGACAGGGGATTCAACACCGGGGAGCTGTTTTTT.

This chain joins TRBV29-1 and TRBJ2-2, with 8 bases matching TRBD1. Per the germline V gene, CDR1 is SQVTM and CDR2 is ANQGSEA. V lost 7 bases to trimming and J lost 4 bases; unmatched junction nucleotides: 8. This CDR3 contains 14 residues. For the CDR3, the DNA is TGCAGCGCTCTCAGGACAGGGCGCACCGGGGAGCTGTTTTTT. This translates into CSALRTGRTGELFF.

In its sample, this clone was seen a few times. The rearrangement uses TRBV30 and TRBJ1-3, with a possible D match to TRBD1 (6 bases). CDR1 GTSNPN and CDR2 SVGIG come from the germline V gene (reference sequence). Trimming left V 6 bases short and J 1 base short, with 10 bases between. The CDR3 totals 13 residues. Here the CDR3 DNA reads TGTGCCTGCCCCGGGACATCTGGAAACACCATATATTTT. Protein: CACPGTSGNTIYF.

The chain has TRBV7-6 and TRBJ2-5, with D hard to call. V lost 5 bases and J lost 5, with 9 bases in between. The CDR3 has 12 amino acids. Germline CDR1 and CDR2: SGHVS and FNYEAQ. The CDR3 nucleotides are TGTGCCAGCAGCCCCTTGACTGAGACCCAGTACTTC. This gives the protein CASSPLTETQYF.

The chain recombines TRBV7-9 with TRBJ2-5, with TRBD2 as a possible D gene (6 bases). The CDR3 has 15 amino acids. Germline CDR1 is SEHNR and CDR2 is FQNEAQ (reference sequence). Trimming took 4 bases from V and 5 from J, leaving 17 bases between them. The CDR3 loop is CASSSRWGRQETQYF. CDR3 nucleotide sequence: TGTGCCAGCAGCTCCCGCTGGGGGAGGCAGGAGACCCAGTACTTC.

This clone was seen only a few times. The chain carries TRBV30 and TRBJ2-3; maybe TRBD1 (6 bases). Trimming removed 2 bases at V and 0 bases at J, with 6 bases between. The germline V gene encodes CDR1 GTSNPN and CDR2 SVGIG (reference sequence). CDR3 size: 13 residues. DNA of the CDR3: TGTGCCTGGAGTCAGGGGAGCACAGATACGCAGTATTTT. This encodes CAWSQGSTDTQYF.

This clone appeared a few times. This chain uses TRBV7-2 with TRBJ2-2, with D possibly being TRBD1 or TRBD2 (5 bases each). CDR3 length equals 14 residues. Germline V CDR1 and CDR2: SGHTA, FQGNSA. V was shortened by 5 bases and J by 4 bases, with 11 bases between the two germline ends. This CDR3 reads CASSTGTRTGELFF. The CDR3 bases are TGTGCCAGCAGCACCGGGACCCGCACCGGGGAGCTGTTTTTT. The full variable domain, with the rest looked up from reference TRBV7-2 and TRBJ2-2, is GAGVSQSPSNKVTEKGKDVELRCDPISGHTALYWYRQSLGQGLEFLIYFQGNSAPDKSGLPSDRFSAERTGGSVSTLTIQRTQQEDSAVYLCASSTGTRTGELFFGEGSRLTVL.

This clone was observed a few times. This rearrangement joins TRBV6-6 to TRBJ2-7; 11 bases are shared with TRBD1. The CDR3 sequence is 14 residues long. After removal of 4 bases from V and 3 bases from J, the junction contained 2 bases not matched to a gene. CDR1 is MNHNY, CDR2 SVGAGI, per germline (reference sequence). The CDR3 region is CASSSGTGGYEQYF. DNA for the CDR3: TGTGCCAGCAGTTCCGGGACAGGGGGCTACGAGCAGTACTTC.

This clone was found a few times. The chain couples TRBV9 to TRBJ2-1, with D maybe TRBD2 (5 bases). CDR3 length equals 14 residues. Germline CDR1 is SGDLS and CDR2 is YYNGEE. The ends were cut back, 2 bases at V and 4 bases at J, with 10 bases in the middle. In DNA, the CDR3 is TGTGCCAGCAGCGTGAATAGCGTTTACAATGAGCAGTTCTTC. Translated: CASSVNSVYNEQFF.

The chain uses TRBV29-1 and TRBJ1-2; D is unresolved. This CDR3 is built from 12 residues. The V and J ends lost 3 bases and 0 bases respectively, with 5 bases between them. Germline V CDR1 and CDR2: SQVTM, ANQGSEA. This CDR3 reads CSVDTANYGYTF. The DNA for the CDR3 is TGCAGCGTTGACACGGCTAACTATGGCTACACCTTC.

The chain links TRBV6-5 to TRBJ2-7; D gene ambiguous. Germline V CDR1 and CDR2: MNHEY, SVGAGI. Trimming stripped 6 bases from V and 3 bases from J, with 15 bases between. The CDR3 is 14 residues long. CDR3 DNA: TGTGCCAGCAGACGAGACTCAAACTACTACGAGCAGTACTTC. Translating it yields CASRRDSNYYEQYF.

The chain is built from TRBV6-1 and TRBJ1-4; possible D gene TRBD1, 5 bases. In germline, CDR1 is MNHNS, CDR2 SASEGT. Trimming pared 0 bases from V and 5 bases from J, leaving 7 bases between. The CDR3 has 14 residues. The CDR3 sequence: CASSEAGGNEKLFF. CDR3 bases: TGTGCCAGCAGTGAAGCTGGGGGAAATGAAAAACTGTTTTTT.

The chain uses TRBV7-8 and TRBJ1-2; D is unresolved. This CDR3 spans 14 amino acids. Germline V gene sequence: CDR1 SGHVS, CDR2 FQNEAQ. V was clipped by 1 base and J by 5 bases, with 11 bases between them. In DNA, the CDR3 is TGTGCCAGCAGCTTAGAGGCTGCGGGATATGGCTACACCTTC. Protein: CASSLEAAGYGYTF. Full variable domain (rest looked up from reference TRBV7-8 and TRBJ1-2): GAGVSQSPRYKVAKRGQDVALRCDPISGHVSLFWYQQALGQGPEFLTYFQNEAQLDKSGLPSDRFFAERPEGSVSTLKIQRTQQEDSAVYLCASSLEAAGYGYTFGSGTRLTVV.

This clone has more than one count but fewer than ten. The rearrangement joins TRBV28 to TRBJ2-1, with D possibly being TRBD2 (5 bases). Germline assignment: CDR1 MDHEN and CDR2 SYDVKM. Trimming cost V 7 bases and J 2 bases, with 18 bases left between them. The CDR3 covers 16 residues. This CDR3 is CASKTAGLAAYNEQFF. CDR3 nucleotides: TGTGCCAGCAAGACGGCCGGGCTAGCAGCCTACAATGAGCAGTTCTTC.

This clone was seen a few times. The chain is built from TRBV9 and TRBJ1-5; D ambiguous. CDR1 and CDR2 from the germline V gene are SGDLS and YYNGEE. This CDR3 has 15 amino acids. V was cut by 0 bases and J by 3 bases, with 10 bases left in between. The CDR3 sequence is CASSVGVIDNQPQHF. CDR3 coding DNA: TGTGCCAGCAGCGTAGGGGTTATAGACAATCAGCCCCAGCATTTT.

The CDR3 DNA reads as TGTGCCAGCAGCTTAGTGGGGGAAGGCTACACCTTC. Translation gives CASSLVGEGYTF. The rearrangement links TRBV7-2 to TRBJ1-2; D might be TRBD1 (5 bases). The CDR3 contains 12 residues. With 1 base removed from V and 8 bases from J, the gap between germline ends came to 8 bases. Germline CDR1 is SGHTA and CDR2 is FQGNSA.

This clone turned up a few times. The genes are TRBV7-2 and TRBJ2-5; D unresolved. Between the trimmed V and J ends, which lost 1 base and 6 bases, there was a span of 6 bases. Germline CDR1 reads SGHTA; CDR2 reads FQGNSA. The CDR3 loop spans 12 amino acids. The CDR3 here is CASSLGVQTQYF. CDR3 nucleotides: TGTGCCAGCAGCTTAGGTGTTCAGACCCAGTACTTC.

This clone appeared a single time. This sample includes further DNA sequences coding for the same CDR3. The chain carries TRBV19 and TRBJ2-1; 10 bases fit TRBD2. There are 16 residues in the CDR3. The germline V gene encodes CDR1 LNHDA and CDR2 SQIVND (reference sequence). Germline trimming cut 5 bases from V and 0 bases from J; bases unmatched to any gene: 4. CDR3 nucleotides: TGTGCCAGTAGTCCGATAGCGGGAGGCTCCTACAATGAGCAGTTCTTC. It encodes CASSPIAGGSYNEQFF.

The gene calls are TRBV30 and TRBJ2-7; D gene ambiguous. The CDR3 runs to 12 residues. V gave up 1 base and J gave up 3 bases, with 7 bases separating them. The germline V gene encodes CDR1 GTSNPN and CDR2 SVGIG (reference sequence). The CDR3 reads CAWSEDYYEQYF. DNA for the CDR3: TGTGCCTGGAGTGAGGATTACTACGAGCAGTACTTC.